The entry below gives a single T cell receptor beta chain sequence along with its context. The use of a sample-barcoded 5' primer and a J-beta primer mix characterized a second PCR of roughly 7 to 12 cycles. TCRdb re-called the 5' RACE reads through MiXCR, storing one row per CDR3 protein. This sample has 760,000 or so distinct CDR3 sequences, with roughly 25% found just once. This entry comes from a study of blood T cells in healthy people across ages. The CDR3 sequence is 8 residues long. Germline loops: CDR1 SNHLY, CDR2 FYNNEI. Trimming took 2 bases from V and 13 from J, leaving 0 bases between them. These sequences were also reported in another study, on T cells of mothers and their children.

The J gene is TRBJ2-4, the V gene TRBV2; D is uncertain. The sample taken for sequencing was blood. The receptor comes from a boy between 5 and 17 years old in good health. This CDR3 is CASSEQYF. DNA of the CDR3: TGTGCCAGCAGTGAACAGTACTTC.